The present TCR beta chain was sequenced within a study of OX40 agonist ivuxolimab in advanced cancers. Unmatched junction bases numbered 5, after V lost 5 bases and J lost 1 base. This CDR3 is built from 16 residues. CDR1 SGHTA and CDR2 FQGTGA come from the germline V gene. This clone occurred a few times. The same CDR3 arises from other DNA sequences in this sample as well. Profiling relied on immunoSEQ multiplex PCR, and the TCRdb table lists in-frame clones only, not all of them. The sample yields roughly 79,000 clones, about four fifths seen once. The chain links TRBV7-3 to TRBJ2-3; 11 nucleotides agree with TRBD2. The sequences come from CD4+ or CD8+ T cells sorted from blood, collected in a trial of the OX40 agonist ivuxolimab. The clonotype originates from an adult with an advanced solid tumor such as melanoma, head and neck, liver or kidney cancer. The CDR3: CASSQTSGSGTDTQYF. CDR3 in DNA: TGTGCCAGCAGCCAAACTAGCGGGAGTGGCACAGATACGCAGTATTTT.